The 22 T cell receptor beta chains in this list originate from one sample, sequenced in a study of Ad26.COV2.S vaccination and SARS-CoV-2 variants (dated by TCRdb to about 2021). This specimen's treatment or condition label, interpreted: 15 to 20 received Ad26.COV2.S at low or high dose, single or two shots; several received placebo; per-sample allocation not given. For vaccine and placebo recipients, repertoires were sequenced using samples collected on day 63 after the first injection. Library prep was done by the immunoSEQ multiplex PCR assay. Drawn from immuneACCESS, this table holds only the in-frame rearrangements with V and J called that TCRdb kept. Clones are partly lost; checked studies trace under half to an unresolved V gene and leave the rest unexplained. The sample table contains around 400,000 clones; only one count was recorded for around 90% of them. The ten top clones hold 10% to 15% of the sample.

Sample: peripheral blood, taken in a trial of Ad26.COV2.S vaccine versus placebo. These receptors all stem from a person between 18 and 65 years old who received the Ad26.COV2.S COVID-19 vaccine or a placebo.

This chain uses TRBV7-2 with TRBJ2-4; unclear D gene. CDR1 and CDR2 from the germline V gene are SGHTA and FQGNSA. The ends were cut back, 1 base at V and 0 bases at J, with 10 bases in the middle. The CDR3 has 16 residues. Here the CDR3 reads CASSLVGRPAKNIQYF. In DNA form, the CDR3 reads TGTGCCAGCAGCTTAGTCGGGCGCCCAGCCAAAAACATTCAGTACTTC.

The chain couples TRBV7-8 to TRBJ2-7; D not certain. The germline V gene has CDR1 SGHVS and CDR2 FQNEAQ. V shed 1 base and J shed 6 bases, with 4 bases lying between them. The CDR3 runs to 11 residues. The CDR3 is CASSLGIEQYF. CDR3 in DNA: TGTGCCAGCAGCTTAGGGATCGAGCAGTACTTC. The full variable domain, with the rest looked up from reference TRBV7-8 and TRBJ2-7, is GAGVSQSPRYKVAKRGQDVALRCDPISGHVSLFWYQQALGQGPEFLTYFQNEAQLDKSGLPSDRFFAERPEGSVSTLKIQRTQQEDSAVYLCASSLGIEQYFGPGTRLTVT.

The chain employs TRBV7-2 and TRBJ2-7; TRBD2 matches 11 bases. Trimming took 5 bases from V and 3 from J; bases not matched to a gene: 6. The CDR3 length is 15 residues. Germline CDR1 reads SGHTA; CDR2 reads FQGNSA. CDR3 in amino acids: CASSPSSGGFYEQYF. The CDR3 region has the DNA TGTGCCAGCAGCCCCTCTAGCGGGGGGTTCTACGAGCAGTACTTC. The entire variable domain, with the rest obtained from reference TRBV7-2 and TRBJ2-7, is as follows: GAGVSQSPSNKVTEKGKDVELRCDPISGHTALYWYRQSLGQGLEFLIYFQGNSAPDKSGLPSDRFSAERTGGSVSTLTIQRTQQEDSAVYLCASSPSSGGFYEQYFGPGTRLTVT.

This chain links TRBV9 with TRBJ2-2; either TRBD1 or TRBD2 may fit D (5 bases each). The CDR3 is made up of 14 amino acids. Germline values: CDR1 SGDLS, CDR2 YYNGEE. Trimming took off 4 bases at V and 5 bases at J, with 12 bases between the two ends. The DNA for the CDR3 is TGTGCCAGCAGCCCGGGGCCTGGGACCGGGGAGCTGTTTTTT. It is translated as CASSPGPGTGELFF.

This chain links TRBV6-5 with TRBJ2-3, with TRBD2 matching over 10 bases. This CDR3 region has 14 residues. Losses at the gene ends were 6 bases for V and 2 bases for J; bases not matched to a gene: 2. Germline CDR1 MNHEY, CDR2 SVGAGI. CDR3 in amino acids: CASSLAGATDTQYF. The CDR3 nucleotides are TGTGCCAGCAGCCTAGCGGGGGCCACAGATACGCAGTATTTT.

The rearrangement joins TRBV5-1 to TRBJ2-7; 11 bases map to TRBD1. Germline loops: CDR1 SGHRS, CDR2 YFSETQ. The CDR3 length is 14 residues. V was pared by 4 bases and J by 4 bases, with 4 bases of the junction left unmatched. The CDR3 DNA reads TGCGCCAGCAGCGGCGGGACAGGGGGTTACGAGCAGTACTTC. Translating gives CASSGGTGGYEQYF.

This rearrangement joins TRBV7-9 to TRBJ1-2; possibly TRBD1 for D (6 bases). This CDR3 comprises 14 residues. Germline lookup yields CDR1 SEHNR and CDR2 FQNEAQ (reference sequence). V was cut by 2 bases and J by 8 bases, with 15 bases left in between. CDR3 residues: CASSLMGAMGGYTF. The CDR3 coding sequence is TGTGCCAGCAGCTTAATGGGGGCGATGGGCGGCTACACCTTC.

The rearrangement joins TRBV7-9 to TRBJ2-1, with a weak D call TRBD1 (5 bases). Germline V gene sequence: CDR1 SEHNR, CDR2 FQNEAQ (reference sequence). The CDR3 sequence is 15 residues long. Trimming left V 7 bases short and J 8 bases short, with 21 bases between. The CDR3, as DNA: TGTGCCAGCAATCCGGCCCCCAGGGATTTCTATGAGCAGTTCTTC. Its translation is CASNPAPRDFYEQFF.

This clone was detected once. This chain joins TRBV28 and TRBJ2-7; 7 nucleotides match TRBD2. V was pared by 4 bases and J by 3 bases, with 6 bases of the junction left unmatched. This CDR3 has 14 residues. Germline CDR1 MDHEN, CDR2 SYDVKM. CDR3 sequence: CASSSSGKLYEQYF. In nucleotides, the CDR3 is TGTGCCAGCAGTTCAAGCGGGAAACTCTACGAGCAGTACTTC.

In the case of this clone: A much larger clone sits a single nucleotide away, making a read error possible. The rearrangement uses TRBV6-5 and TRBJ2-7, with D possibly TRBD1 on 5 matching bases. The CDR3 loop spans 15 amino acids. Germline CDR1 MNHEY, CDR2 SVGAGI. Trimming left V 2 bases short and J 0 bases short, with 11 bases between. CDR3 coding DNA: TGTGCCAGCAGTTACGGCTACAGGAGCTCCTACGAGCAGTACTTC. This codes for CASSYGYRSSYEQYF.

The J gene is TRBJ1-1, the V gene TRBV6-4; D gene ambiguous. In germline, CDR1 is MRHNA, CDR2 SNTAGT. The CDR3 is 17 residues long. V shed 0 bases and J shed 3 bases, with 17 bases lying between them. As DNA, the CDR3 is TGTGCCAGCAGTGACTCGCCGTCGGGGAATGGACACACTGAAGCTTTCTTT. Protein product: CASSDSPSGNGHTEAFF.

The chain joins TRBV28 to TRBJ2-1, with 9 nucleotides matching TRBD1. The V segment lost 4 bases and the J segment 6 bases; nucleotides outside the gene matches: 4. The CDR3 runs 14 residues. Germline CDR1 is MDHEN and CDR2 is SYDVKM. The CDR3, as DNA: TGTGCCAGCAGTTGGACAGGGGAAGCCAATGAGCAGTTCTTC. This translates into CASSWTGEANEQFF.

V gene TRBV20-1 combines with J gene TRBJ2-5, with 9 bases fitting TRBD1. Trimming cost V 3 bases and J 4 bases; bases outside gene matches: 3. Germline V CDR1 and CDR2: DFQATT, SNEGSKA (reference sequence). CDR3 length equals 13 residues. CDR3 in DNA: TGCAGTGCTAGTACAGGGGGCTCAGAGACCCAGTACTTC. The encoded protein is CSASTGGSETQYF.

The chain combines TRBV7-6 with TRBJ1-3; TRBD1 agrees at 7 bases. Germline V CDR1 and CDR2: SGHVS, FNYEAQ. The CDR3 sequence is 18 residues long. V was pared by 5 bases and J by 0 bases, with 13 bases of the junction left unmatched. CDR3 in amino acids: CASSKQQGPPFSGNTIYF. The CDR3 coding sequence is TGTGCCAGCAGCAAACAACAGGGGCCCCCGTTCTCTGGAAACACCATATATTTT.

CDR3 DNA sequence: TGTGCCAGCAGCACCCCTTCTCGGGACGCTAAAGAGACCCAGTACTTC. The encoded protein is CASSTPSRDAKETQYF. This chain joins TRBV5-6 and TRBJ2-5, with D tentatively TRBD1 or TRBD2 (5 bases each). The CDR3 is 16 residues long. Germline V gene sequence: CDR1 SGHDT, CDR2 YYEEEE. V lost 4 bases and J lost 3, with 19 bases in between.

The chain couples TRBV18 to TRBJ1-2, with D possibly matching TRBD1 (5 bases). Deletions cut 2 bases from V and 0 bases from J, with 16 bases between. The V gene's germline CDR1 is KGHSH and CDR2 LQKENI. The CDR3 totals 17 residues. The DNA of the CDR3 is TGTGCCAGCTCACCAATCGCACAGGACGATACTAACTATGGCTACACCTTC. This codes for CASSPIAQDDTNYGYTF.

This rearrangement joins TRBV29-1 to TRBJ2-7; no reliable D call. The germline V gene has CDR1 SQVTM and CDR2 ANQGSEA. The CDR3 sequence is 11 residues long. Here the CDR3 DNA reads TGCGCCGTGACGAGCTCCTACGAGCAGTACTTC. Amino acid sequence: CAVTSSYEQYF.

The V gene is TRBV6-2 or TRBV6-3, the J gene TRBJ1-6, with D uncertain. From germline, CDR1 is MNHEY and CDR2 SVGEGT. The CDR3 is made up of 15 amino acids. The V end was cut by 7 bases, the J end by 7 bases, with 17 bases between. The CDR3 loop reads CASTPMSGGNSPLHF. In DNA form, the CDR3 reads TGTGCCAGCACCCCGATGTCCGGTGGGAATTCACCCCTCCACTTT.

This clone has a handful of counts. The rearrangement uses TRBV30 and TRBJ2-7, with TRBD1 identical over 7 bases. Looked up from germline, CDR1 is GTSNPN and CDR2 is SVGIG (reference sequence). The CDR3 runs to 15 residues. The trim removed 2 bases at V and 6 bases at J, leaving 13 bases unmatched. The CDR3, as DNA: TGTGCCTGGAGTAGACAGGGAACTTTGGGCGGCGAGCAGTACTTC. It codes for CAWSRQGTLGGEQYF.

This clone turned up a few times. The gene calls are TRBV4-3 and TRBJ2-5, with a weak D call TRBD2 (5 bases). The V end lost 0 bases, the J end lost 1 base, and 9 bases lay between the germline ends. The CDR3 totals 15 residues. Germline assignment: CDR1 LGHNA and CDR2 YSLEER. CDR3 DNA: TGCGCCAGCAGCCAAGATCGGGGAACCCAAGAGACCCAGTACTTC. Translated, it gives CASSQDRGTQETQYF.

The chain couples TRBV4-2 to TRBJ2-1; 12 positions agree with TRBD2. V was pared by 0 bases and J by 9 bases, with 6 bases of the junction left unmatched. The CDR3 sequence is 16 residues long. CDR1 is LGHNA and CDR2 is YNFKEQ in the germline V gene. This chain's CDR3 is CASSQDPSGRAGEQFF. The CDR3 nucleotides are TGTGCCAGCAGCCAAGATCCTAGCGGGAGGGCCGGTGAGCAGTTCTTC.

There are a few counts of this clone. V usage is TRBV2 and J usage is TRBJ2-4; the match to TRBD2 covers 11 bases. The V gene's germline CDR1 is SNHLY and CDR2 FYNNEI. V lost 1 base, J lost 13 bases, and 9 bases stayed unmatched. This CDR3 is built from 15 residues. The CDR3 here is CASSEDSGRASKQYF. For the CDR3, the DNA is TGTGCCAGCAGTGAAGATAGCGGGAGGGCCTCAAAACAGTACTTC.